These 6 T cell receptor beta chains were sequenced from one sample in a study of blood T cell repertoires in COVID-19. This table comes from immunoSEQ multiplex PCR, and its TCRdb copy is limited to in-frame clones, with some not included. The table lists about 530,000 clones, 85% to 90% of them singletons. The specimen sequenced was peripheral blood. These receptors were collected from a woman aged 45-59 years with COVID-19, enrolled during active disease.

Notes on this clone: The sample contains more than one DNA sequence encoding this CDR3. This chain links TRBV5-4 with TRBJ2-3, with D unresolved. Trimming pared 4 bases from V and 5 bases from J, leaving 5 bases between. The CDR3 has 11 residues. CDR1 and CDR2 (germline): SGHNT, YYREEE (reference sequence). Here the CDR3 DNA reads TGTGCCAGCAGCGGCGGAGATACGCAGTATTTT. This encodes CASSGGDTQYF.

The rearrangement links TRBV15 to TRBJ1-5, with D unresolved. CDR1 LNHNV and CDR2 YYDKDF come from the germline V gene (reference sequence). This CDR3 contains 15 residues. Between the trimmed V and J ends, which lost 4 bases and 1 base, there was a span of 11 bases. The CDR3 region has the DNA TGTGCCACCAGCAATCGACTAGGAAGCAATCAGCCCCAGCATTTT. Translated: CATSNRLGSNQPQHF.

DNA of the CDR3: TGTGCCAGCTCAACGGACAGCTACGAGCAGTACTTC. Translating it yields CASSTDSYEQYF. The chain links TRBV18 to TRBJ2-7; tentatively, D is TRBD1 (6 bases). The V gene's germline CDR1 is KGHSH and CDR2 LQKENI. The length of the CDR3 is 12 residues. V lost 5 bases to trimming and J lost 3 bases, with 8 bases between them.

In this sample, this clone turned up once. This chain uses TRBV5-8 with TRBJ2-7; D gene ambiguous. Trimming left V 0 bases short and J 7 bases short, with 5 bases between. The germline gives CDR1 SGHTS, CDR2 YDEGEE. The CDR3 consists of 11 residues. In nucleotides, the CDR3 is TGTGCCAGCAGCTTGGTACAGGAGCAGTACTTC. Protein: CASSLVQEQYF.

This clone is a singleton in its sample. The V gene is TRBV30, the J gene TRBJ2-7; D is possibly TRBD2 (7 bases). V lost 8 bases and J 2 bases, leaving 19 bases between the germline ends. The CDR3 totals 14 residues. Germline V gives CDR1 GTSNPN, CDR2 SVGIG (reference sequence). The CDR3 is CARSEGGGPYEQYF. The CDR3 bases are TGTGCCCGGTCGGAAGGGGGGGGGCCCTACGAGCAGTACTTC.

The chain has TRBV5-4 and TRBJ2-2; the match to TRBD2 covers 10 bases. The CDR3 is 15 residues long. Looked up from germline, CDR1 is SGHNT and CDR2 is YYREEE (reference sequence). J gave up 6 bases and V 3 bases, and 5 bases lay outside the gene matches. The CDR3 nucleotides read TGTGCCAGCAGCTCCTGGACTAGCGGCGCCGGGGAGCTGTTTTTT. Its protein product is CASSSWTSGAGELFF.